This TCR beta chain is from a study of OX40 agonist ivuxolimab in advanced cancers. Profiled with immunoSEQ multiplex PCR; TCRdb holds only in-frame clones, not every one. The repertoire holds around 18,000 clones, 83% seen once, with roughly an eighth in the top ten. The CDR3 is 15 residues long. From germline, CDR1 is MNHEY and CDR2 SVGAGI. V gave up 2 bases and J gave up 8 bases; unmatched junction bases: 6. V usage is TRBV6-5 and J usage is TRBJ2-1; 10 bases are shared with TRBD1. The source was CD4+ or CD8+ T cells sorted from blood, collected in a trial of the OX40 agonist ivuxolimab. The sequence was obtained from an adult with an advanced solid tumor such as melanoma, head and neck, liver or kidney cancer. The CDR3, as DNA: TGTGCCAGCAGTTACGGTCGGACAGGGGGATATGAGCAGTTCTTC. This translates into CASSYGRTGGYEQFF.